Listed below are T cell receptor beta chains from one sample, sequenced in a study of OX40 agonist ivuxolimab in advanced cancers. Assay used: immunoSEQ multiplex PCR; TCRdb lists only in-frame clones, some missing. Among around 100,000 clones listed, around 90% were seen once. Sequences were derived from CD4+ or CD8+ T cells sorted from blood, sampled in a trial of the OX40 agonist ivuxolimab. These TCRs come from an adult with an advanced solid tumor such as melanoma, head and neck, liver or kidney cancer. Each CDR3 is given with its conserved first and last residue. A D gene is named only where the DNA matches it firmly. Rows may omit the clone size; those that give it use once, few, many or a size class.

d_call cdr3_length j_call clone_size v_call cdr3_aa cdr3_nt
- 13 TRBJ2-1 - TRBV9 CASSVRSGSEQFF TGTGCCAGCAGCGTTAGGTCCGGTAGTGAGCAGTTCTTC
- 13 TRBJ1-2 - TRBV7-2 CASSSGQNYGYTF TGTGCCAGCAGCTCTGGACAGAACTATGGCTACACCTTC
TRBD1 15 TRBJ2-2 - TRBV2 CASSDRQGSHGELFF TGTGCCAGCAGTGATAGACAGGGTAGTCACGGGGAGCTGTTTTTT
TRBD1 16 TRBJ1-2 - TRBV9 CASSKEPGTGFYGYTF TGTGCCAGCAGCAAAGAACCCGGGACAGGGTTCTATGGCTACACCTTC
TRBD1 13 TRBJ1-3 - TRBV18 CASSPGGGNTIYF TGTGCCAGCTCTCCAGGGGGTGGAAACACCATATATTTT
TRBD1 14 TRBJ1-2 - TRBV4-1 CASSPGAGGYGYTF TGCGCCAGCAGCCCCGGGGCAGGGGGCTATGGCTACACCTTC
TRBD1 16 TRBJ1-5 - TRBV28 CASSDITGGRNQPQHF TGTGCCAGCAGTGACATTACAGGGGGCCGCAATCAGCCCCAGCATTTT
- 15 TRBJ1-2 - TRBV29-1 CSVILPGRRFHGYTF TGCAGCGTGATTCTTCCGGGCCGGCGATTCCATGGCTACACCTTC
- 16 TRBJ2-6 - TRBV28 CASSSTVETGANVLTF TGTGCCAGCAGCTCGACAGTGGAGACTGGGGCCAACGTCCTGACTTTC
TRBD1 12 TRBJ2-5 - TRBV7-9 CASSRTGETQYF TGTGCCAGCAGTCGGACAGGGGAGACCCAGTACTTC
- 14 TRBJ1-3 - TRBV28 CASGGWVPGNTIYF TGTGCCAGCGGAGGGTGGGTTCCTGGAAACACCATATATTTT
TRBD1 14 TRBJ1-4 - TRBV5-1 CASSTTGANEKLFF TGCGCCAGCAGCACGACAGGGGCTAATGAAAAACTGTTTTTT
TRBD1 11 TRBJ2-7 few TRBV28 CASSVGQAQYF TGTGCCAGCAGTGTCGGACAGGCGCAGTACTTC
TRBD2 15 TRBJ2-1 - TRBV9 CASSSLSGRAHEQFF TGTGCCAGCAGCTCTCTTAGCGGGAGGGCGCATGAGCAGTTCTTC
TRBD1 14 TRBJ2-7 - TRBV6-5 CASSYSDRYYEQYF TGTGCCAGCAGTTACTCGGACAGGTACTACGAGCAGTACTTC
- 15 TRBJ1-2 - TRBV28 CASSLITRRIYGYTF TGTGCCAGCAGTTTAATAACAAGGCGGATCTATGGCTACACCTTC
- 13 TRBJ1-1 - TRBV19 CASSIERDTEAFF TGTGCCAGTAGTATCGAAAGGGACACTGAAGCTTTCTTT
- 16 TRBJ2-1 - TRBV7-9 CASSLDSGRGYNEQFF TGTGCCAGCAGCTTAGATTCCGGGAGAGGTTACAATGAGCAGTTCTTC
- 14 TRBJ2-1 - TRBV28 CASSSLRDLGEQFF TGTGCCAGCAGTTCCTTGCGGGATTTGGGTGAGCAGTTCTTC
- 15 TRBJ1-5 - TRBV4-1 CASSQDSWTDQPQHF TGCGCCAGCAGCCAAGATTCTTGGACGGATCAGCCCCAGCATTTT
- 14 TRBJ2-2 - TRBV7-9 CASPGGMNTGELFF TGTGCCAGCCCTGGGGGGATGAACACCGGGGAGCTGTTTTTT
TRBD1 14 TRBJ1-2 - TRBV5-1 CASSDGQGAGGYTF TGCGCCAGCAGCGACGGACAGGGGGCGGGCGGCTACACCTTC
TRBD2 13 TRBJ2-5 - TRBV5-4 CATKREGRETQYF TGTGCCACGAAGCGGGAGGGCCGTGAGACCCAGTACTTC
- 15 TRBJ2-1 - TRBV5-1 CASSLGLKQWYEQFF TGCGCCAGCAGCTTGGGACTCAAACAGTGGTATGAGCAGTTCTTC
- 12 TRBJ2-7 once TRBV7-9 CASSYNVGEQYF TGTGCCAGCAGCTACAACGTTGGGGAGCAGTACTTC
- 17 TRBJ2-1 - TRBV5-1 CASSSPVGSGSYNEQFF TGCGCCAGCAGCTCCCCGGTAGGTAGCGGTTCTTACAATGAGCAGTTCTTC
TRBD2 18 TRBJ2-1 - TRBV15 CATSREWTSGSSYNEQFF TGTGCCACCAGCAGAGAGTGGACTAGCGGGAGCTCCTACAATGAGCAGTTCTTC
TRBD1 13 TRBJ1-4 - TRBV5-1 CASSLTGGEKLFF TGCGCCAGCAGCTTAACAGGGGGAGAAAAACTGTTTTTT